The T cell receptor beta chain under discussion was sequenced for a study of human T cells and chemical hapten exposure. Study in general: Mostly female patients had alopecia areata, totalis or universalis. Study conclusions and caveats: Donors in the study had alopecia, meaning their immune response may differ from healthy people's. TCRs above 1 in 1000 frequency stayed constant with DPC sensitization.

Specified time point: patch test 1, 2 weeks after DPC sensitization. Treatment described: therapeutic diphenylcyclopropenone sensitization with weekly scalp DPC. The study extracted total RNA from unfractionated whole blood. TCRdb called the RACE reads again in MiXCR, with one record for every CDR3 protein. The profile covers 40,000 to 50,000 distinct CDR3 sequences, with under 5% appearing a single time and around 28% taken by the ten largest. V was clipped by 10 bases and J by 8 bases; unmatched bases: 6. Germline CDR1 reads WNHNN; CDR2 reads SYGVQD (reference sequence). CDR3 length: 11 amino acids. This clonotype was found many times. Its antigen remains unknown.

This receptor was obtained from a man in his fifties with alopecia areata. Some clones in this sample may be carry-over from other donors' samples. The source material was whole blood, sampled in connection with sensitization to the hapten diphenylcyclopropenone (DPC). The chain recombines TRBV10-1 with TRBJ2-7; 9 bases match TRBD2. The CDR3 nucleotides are TGCGCCACCTCTAGCGGGATGAAGCAGTACTTC. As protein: CATSSGMKQYF.